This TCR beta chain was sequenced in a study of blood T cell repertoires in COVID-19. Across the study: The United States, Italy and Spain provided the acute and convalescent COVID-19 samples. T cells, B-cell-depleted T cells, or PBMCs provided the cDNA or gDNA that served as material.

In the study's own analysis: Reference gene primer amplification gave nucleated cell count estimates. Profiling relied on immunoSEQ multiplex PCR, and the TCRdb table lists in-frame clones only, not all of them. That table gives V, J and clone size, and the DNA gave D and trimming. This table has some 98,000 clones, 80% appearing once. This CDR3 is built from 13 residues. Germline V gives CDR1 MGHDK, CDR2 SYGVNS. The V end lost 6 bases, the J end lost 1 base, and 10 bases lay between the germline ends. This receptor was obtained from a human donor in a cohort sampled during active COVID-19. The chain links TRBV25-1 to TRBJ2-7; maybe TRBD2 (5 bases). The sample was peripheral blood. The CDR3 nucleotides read TGTGCCAGCAGCGGACTCGTTTCCTACGAGCAGTACTTC. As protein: CASSGLVSYEQYF.